This T cell receptor (beta chain) is drawn from a study of T-cell reconstitution after alpha-beta-depleted transplantation in children. The library targeted TCRbeta and was prepared with unique molecular identifiers. One entry per CDR3 protein results from TCRdb running MiXCR on the PCR reads. The table shows hundreds of thousands of distinct CDR3 sequences, with around 18% occurring only once. The J segment lost 11 bases and the V segment lost 3 bases, leaving 8 bases of the junction unmatched. CDR3 length: 14 amino acids. From germline, CDR1 is KGHDR and CDR2 SFDVKD. The clonotype originates from a human donor who donated a stem cell graft to a child with acute lymphoblastic leukemia. Sequencing used PBMCs from the stem cell graft donor, obtained from the stem cell graft. This chain uses TRBV24-1 with TRBJ2-1, with 8 positions matching TRBD1. CDR3 amino acids: CATSDTKQGGQQFF. In nucleotides, the CDR3 is TGTGCCACCAGTGATACAAAACAGGGGGGTCAGCAGTTCTTC.